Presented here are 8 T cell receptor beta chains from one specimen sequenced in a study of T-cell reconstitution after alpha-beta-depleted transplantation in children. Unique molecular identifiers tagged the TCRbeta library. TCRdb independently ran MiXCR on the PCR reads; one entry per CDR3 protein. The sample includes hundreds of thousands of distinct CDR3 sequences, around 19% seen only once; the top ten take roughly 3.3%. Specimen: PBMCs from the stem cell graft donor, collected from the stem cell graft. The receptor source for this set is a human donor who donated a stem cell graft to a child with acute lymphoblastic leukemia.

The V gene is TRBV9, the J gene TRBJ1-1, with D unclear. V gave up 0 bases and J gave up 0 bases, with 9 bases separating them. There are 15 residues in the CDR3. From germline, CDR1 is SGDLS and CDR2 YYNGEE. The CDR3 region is CASSVEGRVNTEAFF. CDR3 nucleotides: TGTGCCAGCAGCGTAGAAGGAAGGGTGAACACTGAAGCTTTCTTT.

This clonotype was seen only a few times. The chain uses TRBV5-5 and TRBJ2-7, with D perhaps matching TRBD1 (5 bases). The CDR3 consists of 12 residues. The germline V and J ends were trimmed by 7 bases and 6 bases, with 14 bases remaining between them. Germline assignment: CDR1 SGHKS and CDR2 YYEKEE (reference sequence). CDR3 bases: TGTGCCAGCGATAGGACGGACACCGAGCAGTACTTC. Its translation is CASDRTDTEQYF.

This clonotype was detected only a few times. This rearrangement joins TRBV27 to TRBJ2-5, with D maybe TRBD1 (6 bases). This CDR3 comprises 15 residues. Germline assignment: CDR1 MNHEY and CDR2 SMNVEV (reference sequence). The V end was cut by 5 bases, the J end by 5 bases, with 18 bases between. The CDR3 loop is CASSAADSWRETQYF. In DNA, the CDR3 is TGTGCCAGCAGTGCAGCGGACAGCTGGAGGGAGACCCAGTACTTC.

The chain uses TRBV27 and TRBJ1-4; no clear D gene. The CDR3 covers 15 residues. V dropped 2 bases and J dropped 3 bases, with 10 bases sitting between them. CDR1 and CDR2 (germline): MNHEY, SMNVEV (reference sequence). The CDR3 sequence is CASSLRAASNEKLFF. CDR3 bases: TGTGCCAGCAGTTTACGGGCGGCTTCTAATGAAAAACTGTTTTTT.

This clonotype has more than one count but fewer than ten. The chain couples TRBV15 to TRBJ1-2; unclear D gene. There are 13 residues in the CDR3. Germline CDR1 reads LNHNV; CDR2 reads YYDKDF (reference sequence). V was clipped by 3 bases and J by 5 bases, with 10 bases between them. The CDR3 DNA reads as TGTGCCACCAGCAGTACCGGAGGGTATGGCTACACCTTC. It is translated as CATSSTGGYGYTF.

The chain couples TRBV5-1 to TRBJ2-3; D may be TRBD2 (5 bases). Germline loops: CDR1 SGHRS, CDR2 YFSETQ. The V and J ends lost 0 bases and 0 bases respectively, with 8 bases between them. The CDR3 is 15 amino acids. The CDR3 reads CASSLVALSTDTQYF. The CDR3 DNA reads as TGCGCCAGCAGCTTGGTAGCGCTTAGCACAGATACGCAGTATTTT.

CDR3 protein: CSVVGTSGSIETQYF. The CDR3 DNA is TGCAGCGTTGTCGGGACTAGCGGGAGTATAGAGACCCAGTACTTC. The chain joins TRBV29-1 to TRBJ2-5, with 14 positions matching TRBD2. CDR3 length: 15 amino acids. V gave up 4 bases and J gave up 4 bases; unmatched junction bases: 5. Germline V gene lookup returns CDR1 SQVTM and CDR2 ANQGSEA.

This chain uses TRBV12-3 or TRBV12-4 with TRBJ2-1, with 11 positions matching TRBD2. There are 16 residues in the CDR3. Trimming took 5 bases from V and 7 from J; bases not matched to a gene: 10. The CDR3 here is CASSGLAGGPGNEQFF. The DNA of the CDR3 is TGTGCCAGCAGTGGATTAGCGGGAGGGCCGGGGAATGAGCAGTTCTTC.